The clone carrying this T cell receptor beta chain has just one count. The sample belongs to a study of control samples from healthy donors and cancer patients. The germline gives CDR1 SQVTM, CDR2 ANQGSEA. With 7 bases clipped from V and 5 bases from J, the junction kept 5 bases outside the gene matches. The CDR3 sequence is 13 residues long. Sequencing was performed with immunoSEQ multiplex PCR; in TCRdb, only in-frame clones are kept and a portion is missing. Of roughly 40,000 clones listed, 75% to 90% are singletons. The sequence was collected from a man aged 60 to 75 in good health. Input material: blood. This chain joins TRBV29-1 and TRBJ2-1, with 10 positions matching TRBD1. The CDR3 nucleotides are TGCAGCGCCGTGGACAGGGGGGACAATGAGCAGTTCTTC. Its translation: CSAVDRGDNEQFF.